What follows are 23 T cell receptor beta chains derived from one specimen sequenced in a study of OX40 agonist ivuxolimab in advanced cancers. Method: immunoSEQ multiplex PCR; TCRdb's copy keeps in-frame clones and lacks some. The repertoire holds fewer than 95,000 clones, around nine tenths seen once, with 0.65% to 0.85% in the top ten. The material sequenced was CD4+ or CD8+ T cells sorted from blood, taken in a trial of the OX40 agonist ivuxolimab. The receptors stem from an adult with an advanced solid tumor such as melanoma, head and neck, liver or kidney cancer.

The genes are TRBV9 and TRBJ2-7; 7 bases map to TRBD1. CDR1 and CDR2 from the germline V gene are SGDLS and YYNGEE. V shed 4 bases, J shed 6 bases, and the junction held 10 bases outside the gene matches. This CDR3 has 14 residues. As DNA, the CDR3 is TGTGCCAGCAGCCACCCGAGGAAGGGGGCCGAGCAGTACTTC. Its protein is CASSHPRKGAEQYF.

This chain uses TRBV20-1 with TRBJ1-5; D gene unclear. The germline CDR1 and CDR2 sequences are DFQATT and SNEGSKA (reference sequence). This CDR3 is 10 amino acids long. V was shortened by 6 bases and J by 10 bases, with 10 bases between the two germline ends. As DNA, the CDR3 is TGCAGTGCCCTGCTCGGTCCCCAGCATTTT. The encoded protein is CSALLGPQHF.

The CDR3 region has the DNA TGTGCCAGCAGCTCAAACGGGATTTACCAAGAGACCCAGTACTTC. Encoded protein: CASSSNGIYQETQYF. The V call is TRBV7-3, the J call TRBJ2-5, with TRBD2 as a possible D gene (5 bases). Per germline, CDR1 SGHTA and CDR2 FQGTGA. This CDR3 has 15 amino acids. V lost 4 bases, J lost 0 bases, and 12 bases lay in between.

This chain links TRBV14 with TRBJ1-1; 7 bases agree with TRBD1. CDR1 and CDR2 from the germline V gene are SGHDN and FVKESK. J lost 1 base, V lost 3 bases, and 2 bases had no gene match. The CDR3 is 14 amino acids. The CDR3 protein is CASSQTGTNTEAFF. In DNA, the CDR3 is TGTGCCAGCAGCCAGACAGGGACGAACACTGAAGCTTTCTTT. The full variable domain, rest sourced from reference TRBV14 and TRBJ1-1, is EAGVTQFPSHSVIEKGQTVTLRCDPISGHDNLYWYRRVMGKEIKFLLHFVKESKQDESGMPNNRFLAERTGGTYSTLKVQPAELEDSGVYFCASSQTGTNTEAFFGQGTRLTVV.

The chain employs TRBV5-1 and TRBJ2-1, with D unclear. This CDR3 has 14 residues. Trimming stripped 6 bases from V and 4 bases from J, with 14 bases between. The germline CDR1 and CDR2 sequences are SGHRS and YFSETQ. The CDR3 here is CASNTEEPYNEQFF. The CDR3 nucleotides are TGCGCCAGCAACACAGAGGAGCCTTACAATGAGCAGTTCTTC. Full variable domain (missing parts from reference TRBV5-1 and TRBJ2-1): KAGVTQTPRYLIKTRGQQVTLSCSPISGHRSVSWYQQTPGQGLQFLFEYFSETQRNKGNFPGRFSGRQFSNSRSEMNVSTLELGDSALYLCASNTEEPYNEQFFGPGTRLTVL.

About this clone: The junction shows a germline mismatch at one end, possibly a read error. This chain connects TRBV5-4 to TRBJ2-6, with a tentative D call TRBD1 (5 bases). CDR1 and CDR2 (germline): SGHNT, YYREEE (reference sequence). The CDR3 has 14 amino acids. CDR3 protein: CASSLSSGADVLTF. In nucleotides, the CDR3 is TGTGCCAGCAGCTTAAGCTCTGGGGCCGACGTCCTGACTTTC.

Of note for this clone: The junction does not match germline at one end; this may be a read error. Other DNA sequences of this sample code for an identical CDR3. The chain has TRBV10-3 and TRBJ1-6; TRBD1 might be the D (5 bases). Germline values: CDR1 ENHRY, CDR2 SYGVKD. This CDR3 is built from 16 residues. Here the CDR3 DNA reads TGTGCCATCAAAGAATCTCGGGACCCCGGGAATTCACCCCTCCATTTT. This sequence encodes CAIKESRDPGNSPLHF.

V gene TRBV11-2 combines with J gene TRBJ2-7; D unresolved. The CDR3 sequence is 12 residues long. Germline CDR1 is SGHAT and CDR2 is FQNNGV. The V gene lost 5 bases and the J gene lost 3 bases, with 8 bases spanning the gap. For the CDR3, the DNA is TGTGCCAGCAGCCTCATTAACTACGAGCAGTACTTC. Protein sequence: CASSLINYEQYF.

This clone has a single count. This chain uses TRBV10-3 with TRBJ2-4; 12 bases fit TRBD2. The ends lost 3 bases at V and 2 bases at J; junction bases unmatched: 5. The V gene's germline CDR1 is ENHRY and CDR2 SYGVKD. This CDR3 is built from 17 residues. In DNA, the CDR3 is TGTGCCATCAGTGACCAAGGACTAGCGGGGACCAAAAACATTCAGTACTTC. Protein: CAISDQGLAGTKNIQYF.

The genes are TRBV19 and TRBJ2-1; TRBD2 might be the D (6 bases). Deletions cut 6 bases from V and 3 bases from J, with 15 bases between. The germline CDR1 and CDR2 sequences are LNHDA and SQIVND (reference sequence). There are 15 residues in the CDR3. DNA of the CDR3: TGTGCCAGTAGCCCTCTCGGAGGGGTCTACAATGAGCAGTTCTTC. Amino acid sequence: CASSPLGGVYNEQFF.

The chain is built from TRBV15 and TRBJ1-1; D not resolved. The length of the CDR3 is 14 residues. V lost 0 bases to trimming and J lost 4 bases, with 9 bases between them. CDR1 and CDR2 from the germline V gene are LNHNV and YYDKDF (reference sequence). CDR3 protein: CATSRDPGSTEAFF. The CDR3 coding sequence is TGTGCCACCAGCAGAGATCCCGGGTCCACTGAAGCTTTCTTT.

The rearrangement uses TRBV7-2 and TRBJ2-7, with D perhaps matching TRBD1 (6 bases). V gave up 3 bases and J gave up 5 bases, with 11 bases separating them. Germline assignment: CDR1 SGHTA and CDR2 FQGNSA. This CDR3 has 13 amino acids. CDR3 in amino acids: CASSFRGSHEQYF. The DNA for the CDR3 is TGTGCCAGCAGCTTTAGGGGGTCCCACGAGCAGTACTTC.

The chain employs TRBV10-3 and TRBJ1-1; TRBD1 is a possible D gene (5 bases). From germline, CDR1 is ENHRY and CDR2 SYGVKD. This CDR3 spans 13 amino acids. Trimming took 6 bases from V and 4 from J, leaving 12 bases between them. CDR3 loop: CAISREGITEAFF. DNA for the CDR3: TGTGCCATCAGCCGTGAGGGGATCACTGAAGCTTTCTTT.

The CDR3 DNA reads TGTGCCAGCTCACCAAGCAGGGAAAACACTGAAGCTTTCTTT. Translation gives CASSPSRENTEAFF. The rearrangement uses TRBV18 and TRBJ1-1; possible D gene TRBD1, 5 bases. This CDR3 has 14 amino acids. The germline V and J ends were trimmed by 2 bases and 2 bases, with 9 bases remaining between them. The germline CDR1 and CDR2 sequences are KGHSH and LQKENI. Variable domain in full (rest from reference TRBV18 and TRBJ1-1): NAGVMQNPRHLVRRRGQEARLRCSPMKGHSHVYWYRQLPEEGLKFMVYLQKENIIDESGMPKERFSAEFPKEGPSILRIQQVVRGDSAAYFCASSPSRENTEAFFGQGTRLTVV.

The chain uses TRBV5-1 and TRBJ2-2; 8 bases match TRBD2. CDR1 SGHRS and CDR2 YFSETQ come from the germline V gene. V shed 0 bases and J 4 bases; nucleotides not matched to a gene: 14. This CDR3 has 19 residues. As DNA, the CDR3 is TGCGCCAGCAGCTTGGCGGTATCTAGCGGGTACAGAACCACCGGGGAGCTGTTTTTT. Amino acid sequence: CASSLAVSSGYRTTGELFF.

V and J are TRBV7-2 and TRBJ1-4; D might be TRBD1 (5 bases). Germline assignment: CDR1 SGHTA and CDR2 FQGNSA. This CDR3 is 16 amino acids long. Between the trimmed V and J ends, which lost 4 bases and 7 bases, there was a span of 19 bases. Here the CDR3 reads CASSSMTGTVGEKLFF. As DNA, the CDR3 is TGTGCCAGCAGCTCGATGACCGGGACTGTGGGTGAAAAACTGTTTTTT.

This clone is medium-sized by share. The chain uses TRBV7-9 and TRBJ2-3; D is unresolved. CDR1 and CDR2 from the germline V gene are SEHNR and FQNEAQ (reference sequence). CDR3 length equals 11 residues. V was shortened by 5 bases and J by 1 base, with 1 base between the two germline ends. The CDR3 sequence is CASSRTDTQYF. DNA of the CDR3: TGTGCCAGCAGCCGCACAGATACGCAGTATTTT.

This chain links TRBV5-1 with TRBJ1-5, with 9 positions matching TRBD1. The CDR3 has 16 residues. V lost 0 bases and J lost 7; bases outside the gene matches: 8. From germline, CDR1 is SGHRS and CDR2 YFSETQ. In DNA, the CDR3 is TGCGCCAGCAGCTTGGCCGGGACAGGGCCCGGGCAGCCCCAGCATTTT. It translates to CASSLAGTGPGQPQHF.

This chain connects TRBV7-3 to TRBJ2-1, with 11 bases aligning to TRBD1. The CDR3 contains 22 residues. V dropped 5 bases and J dropped 8; count of bases not matched to a gene: 29. The germline V gene encodes CDR1 SGHTA and CDR2 FQGTGA. The CDR3 DNA follows: TGTGCCAGCAGCCCCCTCCCCTCCGGACAGGGGGCATGGGCGGGAGGGCTGGATGAGCAGTTCTTC. Residues: CASSPLPSGQGAWAGGLDEQFF.

This chain uses TRBV10-3 with TRBJ2-3; D could derive from TRBD1 or TRBD2 (5 bases each). The germline V and J ends were trimmed by 4 bases and 2 bases, with 10 bases remaining between them. Germline lookup yields CDR1 ENHRY and CDR2 SYGVKD. There are 14 residues in the CDR3. The CDR3 DNA follows: TGTGCCATCAGTGGAGGGGTGAACACAGATACGCAGTATTTT. The encoded protein is CAISGGVNTDTQYF.

The chain has TRBV6-1 and TRBJ2-7; no clear D gene. This CDR3 spans 12 amino acids. Trimming pared 6 bases from V and 6 bases from J, leaving 12 bases between. The germline V gene encodes CDR1 MNHNS and CDR2 SASEGT. CDR3 sequence reads: CASSNGPPEQYF. The CDR3, as DNA: TGTGCCAGCAGCAACGGGCCCCCCGAGCAGTACTTC.

The sample holds one count of this clone. The gene calls are TRBV10-2 and TRBJ1-2, with unresolved D. The CDR3 spans 13 residues. Germline-derived CDR1 and CDR2 are WSHSY and SAAADI. V shed 1 base and J shed 2 bases, with 5 bases lying between them. For the CDR3, the DNA is TGCGCCAGCAGTGAGTTACGGAACTATGGCTACACCTTC. Translated: CASSELRNYGYTF.

This chain joins TRBV10-3 and TRBJ2-1, with TRBD2 matching over 7 bases. There are 14 residues in the CDR3. V gave up 4 bases and J gave up 6 bases; unmatched junction bases: 6. The germline V gene has CDR1 ENHRY and CDR2 SYGVKD. The DNA of the CDR3 is TGTGCCATCAGTGGGGCGGGAGAAATCAATGAGCAGTTCTTC. Its protein product is CAISGAGEINEQFF.